This TCR delta chain was captured by sequencing in a study of gamma-delta chains in newborns, infants, children. Study information: Polyclonal expansion of innate γδ T cells after birth follows microbial exposure.

This clone is classed as medium-sized. TCRdb re-called the reads using CATT. This repertoire shows approximately 5,200 delta-chain clones, about 5% found once; its top ten account for about 6%. The CDR3 is made up of 18 amino acids. The V and J ends lost 3 bases and 4 bases respectively, with 26 bases between them. The germline gives CDR1 GEAIGNYY, CDR2 EKD. The J gene is TRDJ1, the V gene TRDV2; D is unclear. The receptor was derived from a child who was a newborn, infant or young child, either healthy, febrile or measles-vaccinated (not recorded which). Sequencing input: blood. CDR3 nucleotides: TGTGCCTGTGACTCAGTATCCCCATTGATGTCTCCCGGCGATAAACTCATCTTT. Amino acid sequence: CACDSVSPLMSPGDKLIF.